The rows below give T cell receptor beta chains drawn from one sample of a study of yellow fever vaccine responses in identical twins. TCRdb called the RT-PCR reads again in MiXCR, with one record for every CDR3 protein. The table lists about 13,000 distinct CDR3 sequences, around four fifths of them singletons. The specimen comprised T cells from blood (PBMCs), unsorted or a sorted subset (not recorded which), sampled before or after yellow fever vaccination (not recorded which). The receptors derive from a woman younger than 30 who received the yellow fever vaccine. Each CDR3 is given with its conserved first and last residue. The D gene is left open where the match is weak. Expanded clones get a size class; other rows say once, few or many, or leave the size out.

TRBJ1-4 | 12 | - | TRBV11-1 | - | CASSLSDEKLFF | TGTGCCAGCAGCTTATCGGATGAAAAACTGTTTTTT
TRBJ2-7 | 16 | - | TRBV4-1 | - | CASSPMAGTLSYEQYF | TGCGCCAGCAGCCCAATGGCCGGGACACTTTCCTACGAGCAGTACTTC
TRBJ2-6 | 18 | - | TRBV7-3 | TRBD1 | CASSLRTGPASGANVLTF | TGTGCCAGCAGCTTAAGGACAGGACCCGCCTCTGGGGCCAACGTCCTGACTTTC
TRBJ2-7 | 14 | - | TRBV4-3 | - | CASSQDRASYEQYF | TGCGCCAGCAGCCAAGACCGAGCAAGCTACGAGCAGTACTTC
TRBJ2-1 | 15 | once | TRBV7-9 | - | CASSPPRGTYNEQFF | TGTGCCAGCAGCCCCCCCAGGGGTACCTACAATGAGCAGTTCTTC
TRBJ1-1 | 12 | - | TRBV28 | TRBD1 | CTSRQGNTEAFF | TGTACCAGCCGACAGGGGAACACTGAAGCTTTCTTT
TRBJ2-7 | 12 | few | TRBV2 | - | CASSEEGYEQYF | TGTGCCAGCAGTGAAGAAGGCTACGAGCAGTACTTC
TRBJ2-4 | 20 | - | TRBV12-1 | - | CASSPRALQTGGLAKNIQYF | TGTGCCAGCAGCCCCCGAGCCCTACAGACAGGGGGCCTAGCCAAAAACATTCAGTACTTC
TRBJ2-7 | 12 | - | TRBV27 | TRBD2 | CASSTRGGEQYF | TGTGCCAGCTCAACCCGGGGGGGTGAGCAGTACTTC
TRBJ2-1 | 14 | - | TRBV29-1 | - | CSVERLGAYNEQFF | TGCAGCGTTGAAAGACTAGGGGCCTACAATGAGCAGTTCTTC
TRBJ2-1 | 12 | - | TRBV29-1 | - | CSVEQDYNEQFF | TGCAGCGTTGAGCAGGATTACAATGAGCAGTTCTTC
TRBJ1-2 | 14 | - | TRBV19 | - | CASRTQGSSGGYTF | TGTGCCAGTAGGACTCAGGGAAGTTCGGGTGGCTACACCTTC
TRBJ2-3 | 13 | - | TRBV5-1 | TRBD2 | CASRAIAGDTQYF | TGCGCCAGCAGGGCGATAGCGGGAGACACGCAGTATTTT
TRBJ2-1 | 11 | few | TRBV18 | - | CASSPYNEQFF | TGTGCCAGCTCACCGTACAATGAGCAGTTCTTC
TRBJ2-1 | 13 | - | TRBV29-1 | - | CSVERTPGNEQFF | TGCAGCGTTGAGAGGACGCCCGGGAATGAGCAGTTCTTC
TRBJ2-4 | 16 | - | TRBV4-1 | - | CASSQEGFLAGNIQYF | TGCGCCAGCAGCCAAGAAGGATTCCTAGCAGGGAACATTCAGTACTTC
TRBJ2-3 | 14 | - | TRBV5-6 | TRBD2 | CASSWRGDTDTQYF | TGTGCCAGCAGCTGGCGGGGGGACACAGATACGCAGTATTTT
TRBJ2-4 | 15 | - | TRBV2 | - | CATGTGVLAKNIQYF | TGTGCCACGGGGACGGGGGTTCTAGCCAAAAACATTCAGTACTTC
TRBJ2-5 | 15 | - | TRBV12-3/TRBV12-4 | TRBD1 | CASGKRTGLVETQYF | TGTGCCAGCGGGAAGCGGACAGGGTTAGTAGAGACCCAGTACTTC
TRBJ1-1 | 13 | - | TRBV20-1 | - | CSARNLRNTEAFF | TGCAGTGCAAGAAACCTTAGGAACACTGAAGCTTTCTTT
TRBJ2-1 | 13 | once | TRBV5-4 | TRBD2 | CASPGTSRNEQFF | TGTGCCAGCCCCGGGACTAGCAGGAATGAGCAGTTCTTC